Given below is one T cell receptor beta chain in context. Authors' processing steps: Amplification from reference gene primers served as the basis for estimated nucleated cell counts. Sequencing was performed with immunoSEQ multiplex PCR; in TCRdb, only in-frame clones are kept and a portion is missing. V and J calls and clone size are given by that table; D and trimming were obtained from the DNA. In the table there are about 120,000 clones, roughly 81% of which are singletons. There are 13 residues in the CDR3. Germline V lookup: CDR1 ENHRY, CDR2 SYGVKD. Trimming removed 6 bases from V and 3 bases from J; junction bases left unmatched: 2. This sample is drawn from a study of blood T cell repertoires in COVID-19. Study-level background: Specimens from acute and convalescent COVID-19 originated in the United States, Italy and Spain. The analysed material was cDNA or gDNA that came from T cells, B-cell-depleted T cells, or PBMCs.

The chain joins TRBV10-3 to TRBJ2-7; TRBD1 aligns across 10 bases. The sequence came from a human donor in a cohort sampled during active COVID-19. Sequencing was performed on peripheral blood. CDR3: CAIRGTGDYEQYF. The CDR3 DNA follows: TGTGCCATCAGGGGGACAGGGGACTACGAGCAGTACTTC.